A single sample gave rise to the 4 T cell receptor beta chains below, sequenced in a study of cytomegalovirus exposure and HLA in healthy donors. PCR was performed using 60 Vbeta and 13 Jbeta primers. Here immunoSEQ multiplex PCR was the method, and the copy in TCRdb shows in-frame clones only, minus some. The data contain under 200,000 clones, roughly 71% of them singletons. Sequencing was carried out using PBMCs. These receptors originate from a woman in her fifties or sixties in good health and CMV-seropositive.

The chain joins TRBV5-1 to TRBJ2-1, with TRBD1 matching over 7 bases. Germline values: CDR1 SGHRS, CDR2 YFSETQ. Germline trimming cut 4 bases from V and 7 bases from J; bases unmatched to any gene: 5. The length of the CDR3 is 13 residues. The CDR3 coding sequence is TGCGCCAGCAGCGTAGGACAGGTGAATGAGCAGTTCTTC. It yields the protein CASSVGQVNEQFF. The variable domain in full, completed from reference TRBV5-1 and TRBJ2-1, reads KAGVTQTPRYLIKTRGQQVTLSCSPISGHRSVSWYQQTPGQGLQFLFEYFSETQRNKGNFPGRFSGRQFSNSRSEMNVSTLELGDSALYLCASSVGQVNEQFFGPGTRLTVL.

This clone was picked up a small number of times. The chain employs TRBV9 and TRBJ2-3; 16 nucleotides line up with TRBD2. CDR1 and CDR2 (germline): SGDLS, YYNGEE. Trimming took 4 bases from V and 2 from J; bases not matched to a gene: 7. The CDR3 spans 18 residues. The CDR3 here is CASSPGTSGGGYTDTQYF. The CDR3 DNA reads as TGTGCCAGCAGCCCCGGGACTAGCGGGGGGGGGTACACAGATACGCAGTATTTT.

This chain joins TRBV7-8 and TRBJ2-2, with 14 bases that match TRBD2. The CDR3 extends over 17 amino acids. Germline CDR1 is SGHVS and CDR2 is FQNEAQ. V was clipped by 5 bases and J by 1 base; unmatched bases: 3. The CDR3 loop is CASSRTSGGRNTGELFF. CDR3 DNA sequence: TGTGCCAGCAGCCGGACTAGCGGGGGGAGGAACACCGGGGAGCTGTTTTTT.

The chain couples TRBV27 to TRBJ1-6; a weak D match, TRBD1 (6 bases). The germline V gene encodes CDR1 MNHEY and CDR2 SMNVEV (reference sequence). Trimming stripped 7 bases from V and 0 bases from J, with 13 bases between. The CDR3 consists of 16 residues. For the CDR3, the DNA is TGTGCCAGCAACCCTACAGGGTTCTCCTATAATTCACCCCTCCACTTT. This translates into CASNPTGFSYNSPLHF.